The clone carrying this TCR beta chain was observed many times. Germline V gives CDR1 SGHVS, CDR2 FQNEAQ. The CDR3 consists of 14 residues. V shed 5 bases and J shed 5 bases, with 15 bases lying between them. The entire patient cohort was treatment-naive prior to thyroid surgery. The data stem from a study of metastatic and nonmetastatic thyroid tumors. Overall study context: Blood and tumor or nodule tissue repertoires from malignant and benign thyroid patients were compared.

MiXCR re-clonotyped the PCR reads for TCRdb. The sample lists about 23,000 clones; roughly 22% were seen once. Material for sequencing was blood. The receptor was isolated from a female donor with papillary thyroid cancer or a benign thyroid nodule (not recorded which). Some clones in this sample may be carry-over from other donors' samples. This chain links TRBV7-8 with TRBJ2-5, with D maybe TRBD2 (7 bases). The CDR3 spells CASSPVGGGETQYF. CDR3 nucleotides: TGTGCCAGCAGCCCGGTAGGGGGAGGGGAGACCCAGTACTTC.